The present TCR beta chain was sequenced within a study of identical twins. Germline V CDR1 and CDR2: MNHEY, SVGEGT. The CDR3 has 12 amino acids. Trimming stripped 6 bases from V and 3 bases from J, with 9 bases between. Study-wide results and caveats: Some out-of-frame alpha sequences were shared by twins, and these showed excess low generation probability.

This clonotype was observed a few times. Its antigen remains unknown. MiXCR was run by TCRdb on the 5' RACE reads, yielding one entry per CDR3 protein. Here the sample spans approximately 240,000 distinct CDR3 sequences, roughly 13% being singletons. The V call is TRBV6-2 or TRBV6-3, the J call TRBJ2-7; D gene ambiguous. Material: memory (CD45RO+) T cells sorted from blood. The sequence was obtained from a woman aged 18 to 35 in good health. The CDR3 protein is CASRSADYEQYF. The CDR3 DNA follows: TGTGCCAGCAGATCGGCCGACTACGAGCAGTACTTC.